This entry lists 9 T cell receptor beta chains sequenced from one sample in a study of cytomegalovirus exposure and HLA in healthy donors (dated by TCRdb to the late 2010s). Library prep was done by the immunoSEQ multiplex PCR assay. The multiplex PCR relied on a mix of 60 forward primers for TCR Vbeta segments and 13 reverse primers for TCR Jbeta segments. This immuneACCESS table, as held by TCRdb, lists in-frame sequences with V and J called but not all clones. Of the missing ones, under half trace to an unresolved V gene in checked studies; the others have no known cause. This sample gives about 140,000 clones in total; around three quarters of them show up just once. Jointly, the top ten make up around 6.8% of the sample. What was sequenced was PBMCs. All receptors derive from a man aged 40-49 years in good health and CMV-seropositive.

The chain is built from TRBV19 and TRBJ1-2; D perhaps matches TRBD1 (5 bases). There are 14 residues in the CDR3. Germline V lookup: CDR1 LNHDA, CDR2 SQIVND (reference sequence). Trimming stripped 5 bases from V and 4 bases from J, with 14 bases between. As DNA, the CDR3 is TGTGCCAGTAGTTACCCCGGGACTGTCTATGGCTACACCTTC. This codes for CASSYPGTVYGYTF.

The chain uses TRBV20-1 and TRBJ2-5; D is possibly TRBD2 (6 bases). The CDR3 length is 11 residues. Germline lookup yields CDR1 DFQATT and CDR2 SNEGSKA (reference sequence). V lost 6 bases, J lost 5 bases, and 10 bases lay in between. CDR3 sequence (DNA): TGCAGTGCAGAGGCGGGGGAGACCCAGTACTTC. It translates to CSAEAGETQYF.

The rearrangement uses TRBV10-1 and TRBJ2-7, with a weak D call TRBD2 (7 bases). Deletions cut 3 bases from V and 3 bases from J, with 15 bases between. The CDR3 totals 15 residues. The germline V gene has CDR1 WNHNN and CDR2 SYGVQD (reference sequence). CDR3 sequence (DNA): TGCGCCAGCAGTGAAGAGGGGGGGCCTCGCTACGAGCAGTACTTC. It is translated as CASSEEGGPRYEQYF.

The V and J genes are TRBV2 and TRBJ2-7; D is perhaps TRBD2 (6 bases). V gave up 4 bases and J gave up 3 bases, with 7 bases separating them. This CDR3 region has 12 residues. Germline CDR1 SNHLY, CDR2 FYNNEI. CDR3 nucleotide sequence: TGTGCCAGCAGTGGGAGGGACTACGAGCAGTACTTC. Its protein is CASSGRDYEQYF.

The chain links TRBV4-2 to TRBJ2-3; TRBD2 matches at 7 bases. CDR1 is LGHNA and CDR2 is YNFKEQ in the germline V gene. The CDR3 sequence is 20 residues long. V dropped 3 bases and J dropped 1; count of bases not matched to a gene: 19. CDR3 in amino acids: CASSHRGMTWEAGGTDTQYF. CDR3 in DNA: TGTGCCAGCAGCCACCGGGGTATGACGTGGGAGGCGGGAGGCACAGATACGCAGTATTTT.

The chain carries TRBV9 and TRBJ2-6; 8 nucleotides agree with TRBD1. With 4 bases clipped from V and 2 bases from J, the junction kept 8 bases outside the gene matches. This CDR3 is built from 17 residues. CDR1 is SGDLS and CDR2 is YYNGEE in the germline V gene. The CDR3 loop reads CASSPRNRGTGANVLTF. The CDR3 DNA reads as TGTGCCAGCAGCCCCCGAAACAGGGGGACTGGGGCCAACGTCCTGACTTTC.

The chain carries TRBV7-6 and TRBJ2-7; 13 bases map to TRBD2. V dropped 1 base and J dropped 4; count of bases not matched to a gene: 4. From germline, CDR1 is SGHVS and CDR2 FNYEAQ. The CDR3 has 16 amino acids. The CDR3 region has the DNA TGTGCCAGCAGCTTAGGGGGACTAGCGGGGAATTACGAGCAGTACTTC. Its translation is CASSLGGLAGNYEQYF.

The chain uses TRBV6-6 and TRBJ2-2; 7 positions match TRBD1. Germline V CDR1 and CDR2: MNHNY, SVGAGI (reference sequence). This CDR3 has 14 residues. V lost 7 bases and J lost 5; bases outside the gene matches: 7. The CDR3 region has the DNA TGTGCCAGCATCCTAAAGGGGGCGACCGGGGAGCTGTTTTTT. Its protein product is CASILKGATGELFF.

The chain has TRBV6-6 and TRBJ1-4; 10 positions agree with TRBD1. The germline CDR1 and CDR2 sequences are MNHNY and SVGAGI (reference sequence). The CDR3 contains 14 residues. With 6 bases clipped from V and 7 bases from J, the junction kept 5 bases outside the gene matches. The CDR3 nucleotides are TGTGCCAGCAGCCGACAGGGGGCTGGTGAAAAACTGTTTTTT. Protein product: CASSRQGAGEKLFF.